The sample holds many counts of the clone carrying this TCR beta chain. What it recognizes is unknown. Quantitative molecular-barcoded 5'-RACE generated the TCR beta libraries. TCRdb processed the 5' RACE reads anew with MiXCR; each CDR3 protein has one entry. The repertoire has some 840,000 distinct CDR3 sequences, 12% of them found once; the top ten carry under 0.6%. The sample originates from a study of CD8 T cells in ankylosing spondylitis. The germline V and J ends were trimmed by 3 bases and 4 bases, with 10 bases remaining between them. Germline CDR1 is DFQATT and CDR2 is SNEGSKA (reference sequence). The CDR3 contains 12 residues. Study-wide findings and caveats: A number of the motif variants had already been described in reactive arthritis synovial fluid and blood. A TCR beta motif made of fewer than ten highly homologous variants seemed typical of ankylosing spondylitis blood. Disease-linked clones reportedly showed significant enrichment in matched ankylosing spondylitis synovial fluid.

The TCR originated in a male donor with ankylosing spondylitis. This chain connects TRBV20-1 to TRBJ2-7; possibly TRBD1 for D (6 bases). Specimen: blood, either unsorted or a sorted T cell fraction (not recorded which). This chain's CDR3 is CSASRGWYEQYF. The CDR3, as DNA: TGCAGTGCTAGCAGGGGTTGGTACGAGCAGTACTTC.